The 24 T cell receptor beta chains in this list originate from one sample, sequenced in a study of T cell responses to AZD1222 COVID-19 vaccine. Profiling relied on immunoSEQ multiplex PCR, and the TCRdb table lists in-frame clones only, not all of them. This sample has 90,000 to 150,000 clones, with around 87% found just once. The sample consisted of peripheral blood, taken on day 0 of AZD1222 vaccination. The receptors derive from an adult in good health.

The V and J genes are TRBV9 and TRBJ1-2, with 7 bases lining up with TRBD1. CDR1 and CDR2 from the germline V gene are SGDLS and YYNGEE. The CDR3 contains 13 residues. Germline trimming cut 7 bases from V and 8 bases from J; bases unmatched to any gene: 11. The CDR3 reads CASGRRTGLGYTF. CDR3 nucleotides: TGTGCCAGCGGTAGAAGGACAGGTCTCGGCTACACCTTC.

V usage is TRBV11-1 and J usage is TRBJ1-3; the D gene is possibly TRBD1 (5 bases). Trimming shortened V by 3 bases and J by 0 bases, and 9 bases separated the two germline ends. Germline V gene data show CDR1 as SGHAT and CDR2 as FQDESV (reference sequence). The CDR3 has 15 residues. CDR3 in amino acids: CASSFQGVSGNTIYF. CDR3 nucleotides: TGTGCCAGCAGCTTCCAGGGTGTCTCTGGAAACACCATATATTTT.

This clone was detected once. This rearrangement joins TRBV6-1 to TRBJ1-5; D might be TRBD1 (5 bases). Germline V gene sequence: CDR1 MNHNS, CDR2 SASEGT. The CDR3 is 17 residues long. V lost 0 bases and J 9 bases, leaving 21 bases between the germline ends. The CDR3 reads CASSEAASRDPGRPQHF. DNA of the CDR3: TGTGCCAGCAGTGAAGCCGCATCCCGGGACCCAGGGCGGCCCCAGCATTTT.

The V call is TRBV5-1, the J call TRBJ1-2; D possibly corresponds to TRBD1 (5 bases). This CDR3 has 15 residues. The V gene lost 0 bases and the J gene lost 3 bases, with 12 bases spanning the gap. The V gene's germline CDR1 is SGHRS and CDR2 YFSETQ. The CDR3: CASSLVGIQDYGYTF. The CDR3 DNA sequence: TGCGCCAGCAGCTTGGTCGGGATACAGGACTATGGCTACACCTTC.

This rearrangement joins TRBV19 to TRBJ1-5; 10 nucleotides align to TRBD1. Per germline, CDR1 LNHDA and CDR2 SQIVND (reference sequence). Trimming cost V 7 bases and J 3 bases; bases outside gene matches: 9. The CDR3 extends over 16 amino acids. CDR3 in DNA: TGTGCCAGTATGAGGGACAGGGGCCTGATCAATCAGCCCCAGCATTTT. This encodes CASMRDRGLINQPQHF.

The chain joins TRBV7-8 to TRBJ1-4; TRBD1 matches at 9 bases. The CDR3 sequence is 15 residues long. V shed 2 bases and J 8 bases; nucleotides not matched to a gene: 6. Germline CDR1 SGHVS, CDR2 FQNEAQ. CDR3 sequence: CASSLTPGQGEKLFF. The CDR3 nucleotides are TGTGCCAGCAGCTTAACCCCGGGACAGGGCGAAAAACTGTTTTTT.

This clone was seen just once. The rearrangement links TRBV7-8 to TRBJ1-4; D unresolved. V shed 2 bases and J shed 0 bases, with 4 bases lying between them. Germline loops: CDR1 SGHVS, CDR2 FQNEAQ. This CDR3 spans 14 amino acids. The CDR3 reads CASSLWATNEKLFF. The CDR3 DNA reads TGTGCCAGCAGCTTATGGGCAACTAATGAAAAACTGTTTTTT.

This chain connects TRBV12-5 to TRBJ2-7, with D perhaps matching TRBD1 or TRBD2 (5 bases each). Between the trimmed V and J ends, which lost 4 bases and 3 bases, there was a span of 10 bases. The CDR3 is made up of 13 amino acids. CDR1 is LGHNT, CDR2 FRNRAP, per germline. The DNA for the CDR3 is TGTGCTAGTGGTTGGGGGACGGACTACGAGCAGTACTTC. Translating it yields CASGWGTDYEQYF.

This chain uses TRBV21-1 with TRBJ2-5; the table's D call of TRBD2 was not tested on the DNA. TRBV21-1 is flagged as a pseudogene. The length of the CDR3 is 16 residues. As DNA, the CDR3 is TGTGCCAGCAGCAAAGGCACACGCGGGGGGAAAGAGACCCAGTACTTC. Translation: CASSKGTRGGKETQYF.

V is TRBV18 and J is TRBJ1-1; maybe TRBD1 (6 bases). CDR3 length equals 19 residues. The germline gives CDR1 KGHSH, CDR2 LQKENI. V dropped 3 bases and J dropped 1 base, with 24 bases sitting between them. In DNA, the CDR3 is TGTGCCAGCTCACCGGGACAAACTCTATCGATCAATAAGAACACTGAAGCTTTCTTT. Encoded protein: CASSPGQTLSINKNTEAFF.

The rearrangement uses TRBV19 and TRBJ1-5, with TRBD1 identical over 10 bases. CDR1 is LNHDA, CDR2 SQIVND, per germline (reference sequence). The CDR3 is made up of 14 amino acids. V was pared by 3 bases and J by 15 bases, with 11 bases of the junction left unmatched. The DNA of the CDR3 is TGTGCCAGTAGTATCCGGGACAGGGGCTGGGTAGGGCATTTT. Its protein is CASSIRDRGWVGHF.

This clone was seen only once. The genes are TRBV23-1 and TRBJ1-3, with a weak D call TRBD1 (5 bases). TRBV23-1 has ORF status, its function being uncertain. V dropped 5 bases and J dropped 2 bases, with 19 bases sitting between them. CDR3 length: 17 amino acids. CDR3 protein: CASSGWAGRSTGNTIYF. The DNA of the CDR3 is TGCGCCAGCAGTGGTTGGGCAGGGCGTAGCACTGGAAACACCATATATTTT.

This clone has just a few counts. The genes are TRBV15 and TRBJ2-7; no clear D. CDR1 and CDR2 (germline): LNHNV, YYDKDF (reference sequence). V lost 1 base to trimming and J lost 3 bases, with 10 bases between them. The CDR3 extends over 14 amino acids. In DNA, the CDR3 is TGTGCCACCAGCAGAGTAGGGAAAGGCTACGAGCAGTACTTC. This codes for CATSRVGKGYEQYF.

This chain connects TRBV6-4 to TRBJ2-1, with 15 bases aligning to TRBD2. This CDR3 is built from 14 residues. The trim removed 6 bases at V and 10 bases at J, leaving 4 bases unmatched. Per germline, CDR1 MRHNA and CDR2 SNTAGT. The CDR3 reads CASSIGTSGGEQFF. Here the CDR3 DNA reads TGTGCCAGCAGCATTGGGACTAGCGGGGGGGAGCAGTTCTTC.

This rearrangement joins TRBV7-8 to TRBJ2-3; the match to TRBD2 covers 9 bases. CDR1 is SGHVS, CDR2 FQNEAQ, per germline. The CDR3 runs 15 residues. Germline trimming cut 5 bases from V and 3 bases from J; bases unmatched to any gene: 6. The DNA for the CDR3 is TGTGCCAGCAGCCCTAGCGGGGCGTATACAGATACGCAGTATTTT. Amino acid sequence: CASSPSGAYTDTQYF.

This sequence joins TRBV9 and TRBJ1-2, with 10 positions matching TRBD1. Germline V gene lookup returns CDR1 SGDLS and CDR2 YYNGEE. With V trimmed by 2 bases and J by 8 bases, 6 bases remained unmatched. The CDR3 extends over 14 amino acids. The CDR3 is CASSVGQGKVGYTF. For the CDR3, the DNA is TGTGCCAGCAGCGTGGGACAGGGGAAGGTAGGCTACACCTTC. Supplemented by reference TRBV9 and TRBJ1-2, the full variable domain reads DSGVTQTPKHLITATGQRVTLRCSPRSGDLSVYWYQQSLDQGLQFLIQYYNGEERAKGNILERFSAQQFPDLHSELNLSSLELGDSALYFCASSVGQGKVGYTFGSGTRLTVV.

V usage is TRBV5-1 and J usage is TRBJ2-3; 11 bases align to TRBD2. The J segment lost 5 bases and the V segment lost 4 bases, leaving 3 bases of the junction unmatched. Per germline, CDR1 SGHRS and CDR2 YFSETQ. This CDR3 comprises 14 residues. The CDR3 spells CASSEGLAVDTQYF. The CDR3 bases are TGCGCCAGCAGCGAGGGACTAGCGGTAGATACGCAGTATTTT.

The chain uses TRBV18 and TRBJ1-2, with D tentatively TRBD1 (6 bases). This CDR3 comprises 16 residues. V was pared by 3 bases and J by 6 bases, with 20 bases between. CDR1 and CDR2 (germline): KGHSH, LQKENI. As DNA, the CDR3 is TGTGCCAGCTCACCCACCAGCGGGGGGCGCGGCGATGGCTACACCTTC. Translated, it gives CASSPTSGGRGDGYTF.

CDR3 nucleotide sequence: TGTGCCAGCAGCTTATCCGGAACAGGAACTGAAGCTTTCTTT. Residues: CASSLSGTGTEAFF. The chain has TRBV7-6 and TRBJ1-1, with D possibly matching TRBD1 (5 bases). Germline-derived CDR1 and CDR2 are SGHVS and FNYEAQ. The CDR3 has 14 residues. V was shortened by 2 bases and J by 5 bases, with 12 bases between the two germline ends.

This clone was detected once. The J gene is TRBJ2-3, the V gene TRBV10-3, with D maybe TRBD2 (6 bases). This CDR3 contains 13 residues. Germline V gives CDR1 ENHRY, CDR2 SYGVKD. The ends were cut back, 8 bases at V and 5 bases at J, with 14 bases in the middle. The DNA for the CDR3 is TGTGCCATCGGGCGGGACGAAGGAGATACGCAGTATTTT. Protein sequence: CAIGRDEGDTQYF.

This sequence joins TRBV24-1 and TRBJ1-1, with D maybe TRBD1 (5 bases). This CDR3 spans 14 amino acids. Trimming took off 5 bases at V and 1 base at J, with 10 bases between the two ends. The germline V gene encodes CDR1 KGHDR and CDR2 SFDVKD. The CDR3 protein is CATSAPGTNTEAFF. In DNA, the CDR3 is TGTGCCACCAGTGCCCCCGGGACGAACACTGAAGCTTTCTTT.

Here the CDR3 reads CASAQETQYF. CDR3 in DNA: TGTGCCAGCGCCCAAGAGACCCAGTACTTC. The chain recombines TRBV18 with TRBJ2-5; D is ambiguous. CDR3 size: 10 residues. CDR1 is KGHSH and CDR2 is LQKENI in the germline V gene. V was trimmed by 8 bases and J by 1 base, leaving 2 bases between them.

CDR3 region: CASSPLLMGMNTEAFF. The CDR3 DNA follows: TGTGCCAGCTCACCTCTTTTAATGGGGATGAACACTGAAGCTTTCTTT. The chain combines TRBV18 with TRBJ1-1; D is unresolved. V was cut by 3 bases and J by 0 bases, with 14 bases left in between. The CDR3 totals 16 residues. CDR1 is KGHSH and CDR2 is LQKENI in the germline V gene.

The chain carries TRBV7-3 and TRBJ2-1; possible D gene TRBD1, 5 bases. Germline-derived CDR1 and CDR2 are SGHTA and FQGTGA. This CDR3 is built from 17 residues. V lost 5 bases to trimming and J lost 6 bases, with 23 bases between them. The chain's CDR3 is CASSRRRVTGRINEQFF. The CDR3 DNA is TGTGCCAGCAGCCGTCGCAGGGTAACGGGCCGGATCAATGAGCAGTTCTTC.